A single sample gave rise to the 13 T cell receptor beta chains below, sequenced in a study of cytomegalovirus exposure and HLA in healthy donors. Primers included in the PCR were 60 Vbeta and 13 Jbeta primers. Sequencing used immunoSEQ multiplex PCR; TCRdb keeps in-frame clones, though not all of them. Of approximately 150,000 clones listed, approximately 71% are singletons. Sequencing was performed on PBMCs. Receptors originate from a young woman in good health and CMV-seropositive.

This sequence joins TRBV6-5 and TRBJ1-2; 7 nucleotides line up with TRBD1. With 0 bases clipped from V and 6 bases from J, the junction kept 4 bases outside the gene matches. CDR3 size: 14 residues. The V gene's germline CDR1 is MNHEY and CDR2 SVGAGI. The CDR3: CASSYSMTGHGYTF. DNA of the CDR3: TGTGCCAGCAGTTACTCTATGACAGGGCATGGCTACACCTTC.

This chain uses TRBV30 with TRBJ2-1; TRBD2 agrees at 10 bases. Looked up from germline, CDR1 is GTSNPN and CDR2 is SVGIG (reference sequence). The CDR3 covers 12 residues. Trimming removed 5 bases from V and 7 bases from J; junction bases left unmatched: 2. As DNA, the CDR3 is TGTGCCTGGGAGCGGGGGGGAAATGAGCAGTTCTTC. Translation gives CAWERGGNEQFF.

This clone was detected only once. J is TRBJ2-1 and V is TRBV28; D is possibly TRBD2 (7 bases). The CDR3 contains 16 residues. V lost 5 bases and J lost 3, with 17 bases in between. Germline V lookup: CDR1 MDHEN, CDR2 SYDVKM. The CDR3 coding sequence is TGTGCCAGCAGTCCGTTGAGGGGGACTAACTACAATGAGCAGTTCTTC. Translation gives CASSPLRGTNYNEQFF.

The V call is TRBV5-1, the J call TRBJ1-1, with TRBD1 identical over 8 bases. Germline assignment: CDR1 SGHRS and CDR2 YFSETQ. The CDR3 consists of 15 residues. V gave up 4 bases and J gave up 1 base; unmatched junction bases: 6. The CDR3, as DNA: TGCGCCAGCAGCGTCGGACAGGGTAGGAACACTGAAGCTTTCTTT. The encoded protein is CASSVGQGRNTEAFF.

The sample holds one count of this clone. The chain joins TRBV18 to TRBJ1-3; D not certain. CDR3 size: 18 residues. The V end lost 1 base, the J end lost 0 bases, and 16 bases lay between the germline ends. Germline V lookup: CDR1 KGHSH, CDR2 LQKENI. The CDR3 sequence is CASSPLINRFSSGNTIYF. The CDR3, as DNA: TGTGCCAGCTCACCACTCATAAATCGGTTTTCCTCTGGAAACACCATATATTTT.

This clone was detected a few times. This chain connects TRBV2 to TRBJ2-5; 12 bases fit TRBD2. The CDR3 sequence is 16 residues long. The trim removed 8 bases at V and 3 bases at J, leaving 10 bases unmatched. From germline, CDR1 is SNHLY and CDR2 FYNNEI. The CDR3 region is CASRGLAGTQKETQYF. CDR3 in DNA: TGTGCCAGCCGAGGACTAGCGGGAACGCAGAAAGAGACCCAGTACTTC.

This chain joins TRBV27 and TRBJ1-1; D is perhaps TRBD1 (5 bases). The germline V gene encodes CDR1 MNHEY and CDR2 SMNVEV (reference sequence). V lost 4 bases, J lost 5 bases, and 14 bases lay in between. This CDR3 has 14 amino acids. The CDR3 DNA follows: TGTGCCAGCAGTTGGTCGACAGATCCAACTGAAGCTTTCTTT. It is translated as CASSWSTDPTEAFF.

This clone was observed a handful of times. This chain connects TRBV19 to TRBJ2-6; D may be TRBD2 (5 bases). The ends were cut back, 3 bases at V and 0 bases at J, with 12 bases in the middle. The CDR3 length is 17 residues. Germline V gene sequence: CDR1 LNHDA, CDR2 SQIVND (reference sequence). CDR3 in DNA: TGTGCCAGTAGTATTGAGGGAATGGCCTCTGGGGCCAACGTCCTGACTTTC. It yields the protein CASSIEGMASGANVLTF.

This chain uses TRBV6-5 with TRBJ2-7; 10 bases are a match to TRBD1. This CDR3 is 15 amino acids long. Germline V gene lookup returns CDR1 MNHEY and CDR2 SVGAGI. The V and J ends lost 7 bases and 5 bases, in that order; junction bases with no gene match: 11. CDR3 coding DNA: TGTGCCAGCACCGACGCAGGGACAGGGGTCCACGAGCAGTACTTC. This sequence encodes CASTDAGTGVHEQYF.

This clone appeared once. The chain is built from TRBV18 and TRBJ1-2, with D perhaps matching TRBD1 (6 bases). This CDR3 region has 14 residues. CDR1 is KGHSH and CDR2 is LQKENI in the germline V gene. V was trimmed by 4 bases and J by 3 bases, leaving 12 bases between them. The CDR3 spells CASSQQGADYGYTF. In nucleotides, the CDR3 is TGTGCCAGCTCACAACAGGGAGCGGACTATGGCTACACCTTC.

The CDR3 DNA reads as TGTGCCAGCAGCGTACCGGGACAGGCCTTCTACGAGCAGTACTTC. It translates to CASSVPGQAFYEQYF. The chain uses TRBV28 and TRBJ2-5; TRBD1 aligns across 8 bases. The J call may be mistaken, given a closer DNA end match to TRBJ2-7. This CDR3 spans 15 amino acids. Germline V gene sequence: CDR1 MDHEN, CDR2 SYDVKM.

With respect to this clone: The identical CDR3 is also encoded by other nucleotide sequences in the sample. The CDR3 is CASSRQGDQPQHF. The CDR3 DNA follows: TGTGCCAGCAGTAGACAGGGGGATCAGCCCCAGCATTTT. The V gene is TRBV6-5, the J gene TRBJ1-5; 9 bases agree with TRBD1. V shed 5 bases and J 5 bases; nucleotides not matched to a gene: 1. Germline values: CDR1 MNHEY, CDR2 SVGAGI. The CDR3 runs to 13 residues.

The chain carries TRBV2 and TRBJ2-5; a weak D match, TRBD2 (6 bases). The CDR3 is 11 residues long. The germline V gene has CDR1 SNHLY and CDR2 FYNNEI. Trimming shortened V by 8 bases and J by 4 bases, and 8 bases separated the two germline ends. The CDR3 nucleotides read TGTGCCAGCTGGGACTTAGAGACCCAGTACTTC. Its translation: CASWDLETQYF. The full variable domain, completed using reference TRBV2 and TRBJ2-5, is EPEVTQTPSHQVTQMGQEVILRCVPISNHLYFYWYRQILGQKVEFLVSFYNNEISEKSEIFDDQFSVERPDGSNFTLKIRSTKLEDSAMYFCASWDLETQYFGPGTRLLVL.